This T cell receptor (beta chain) was identified in a study of cytomegalovirus exposure and HLA in healthy donors. General study results and limits: V- and J-gene trimming of TCR beta was linked (in a later analysis) to a missense DCLRE1C variant.

On this clone itself: The antigen remains undetermined.

Amplification used 60 Vbeta primers and 13 Jbeta primers. Produced via immunoSEQ multiplex PCR; TCRdb's table is partial and in-frame only. The profile covers 100,000 to 150,000 clones, with around four fifths appearing a single time and 5.5% to 7.5% taken by the ten largest. The germline CDR1 and CDR2 sequences are SGHTA and FQGNSA. The CDR3 is made up of 16 amino acids. Trimming removed 1 base from V and 4 bases from J, with 16 bases in between. The chain couples TRBV7-2 to TRBJ1-2; perhaps TRBD1 as D (6 bases). Sample: PBMCs. The clonotype originates from a woman in her thirties or forties in good health and CMV-seropositive. In nucleotides, the CDR3 is TGTGCCAGCAGCTTAGGGGACACCTCCCCCAGCTATGGCTACACCTTC. Translating gives CASSLGDTSPSYGYTF.